The rows below give T cell receptor beta chains drawn from one sample of a study of blood T cell repertoires in COVID-19. The protocol was immunoSEQ multiplex PCR, while the TCRdb copy is restricted to in-frame clones and leaves out a portion. This sample has 200,000 to 250,000 clones, with about 81% found just once. Material: PBMCs or T cells enriched from blood (not recorded which). The receptor set was obtained from a man between 35 and 55 years old who had recovered from COVID-19. CDR3s include the opening cysteine and the closing phenylalanine or tryptophan. A D gene is named only where the DNA matches it firmly.

TRBJ2-2	.	TRBV19	CASSMVVGARNTGELFF	TGTGCCAGTAGTATGGTTGTGGGGGCAAGGAACACCGGGGAGCTGTTTTTT
TRBJ1-2	.	TRBV12-3/TRBV12-4	CASSLGVNYGYTF	TGTGCCAGCAGTTTGGGAGTTAACTATGGCTACACCTTC
TRBJ1-6	.	TRBV9	CASGGTGTYSPLHF	TGTGCCAGCGGGGGCACAGGGACCTATTCACCCCTCCACTTT
TRBJ1-4	TRBD1	TRBV5-5	CASSRTGTEKLFF	TGTGCCAGCAGCCGGACAGGGACCGAAAAACTGTTTTTT
TRBJ2-5	.	TRBV7-9	CASSLAYGETQYF	TGTGCCAGCAGCTTAGCGTACGGAGAGACCCAGTACTTC
TRBJ1-2	.	TRBV28	CASSLSRSYGYTF	TGTGCCAGCAGTTTATCACGGTCCTATGGCTACACCTTC
TRBJ1-6	TRBD1	TRBV7-8	CASSLRDRGSYNSPLHF	TGTGCCAGCAGCCTCCGGGACAGGGGTTCCTATAATTCACCCCTCCACTTT
TRBJ1-2	.	TRBV12-3/TRBV12-4	CASRKTANYGYTF	TGTGCCAGCAGAAAGACAGCTAACTATGGCTACACCTTC
TRBJ1-1	.	TRBV29-1	CSARRRSGNTEAFF	TGCAGCGCCCGAAGGCGGTCGGGGAACACTGAAGCTTTCTTT
TRBJ1-2	.	TRBV5-1	CASSWGAIGLEYGYTF	TGCGCCAGCAGCTGGGGAGCCATCGGGTTGGAGTATGGCTACACCTTC
TRBJ1-6	.	TRBV5-1	CASSLGQGMGNSPLHF	TGCGCCAGCAGCTTGGGTCAGGGGATGGGAAATTCACCCCTCCACTTT
TRBJ1-2	.	TRBV7-9	CASSFIVTANYGYTF	TGTGCCAGCAGCTTTATAGTTACCGCTAACTATGGCTACACCTTC
TRBJ1-1	.	TRBV7-9	CASSLIGDTEAFF	TGTGCCAGCAGCTTAATCGGGGACACTGAAGCTTTCTTT
TRBJ2-1	.	TRBV2	CASSAGQTVYNEQFF	TGTGCCAGCAGTGCAGGACAGACCGTTTACAATGAGCAGTTCTTC
TRBJ1-1	.	TRBV29-1	CSVEFRDRRTEAFF	TGCAGCGTTGAATTCAGGGATCGGCGCACTGAAGCTTTCTTT
TRBJ2-1	TRBD2	TRBV3-1/TRBV3-2	CASSSWTSQGEQFF	TGTGCCAGCAGCTCTTGGACTAGCCAGGGTGAGCAGTTCTTC
TRBJ1-5	TRBD1	TRBV6-1	CASSEARGPQPQHF	TGTGCCAGCAGTGAAGCGAGGGGGCCTCAGCCCCAGCATTTT
TRBJ1-1	.	TRBV7-9	CASSLGQPGGTEAFF	TGTGCCAGCAGCTTAGGACAGCCCGGGGGCACTGAAGCTTTCTTT